The 14 T cell receptor beta chains in this list originate from one sample, sequenced in a study of CD8+ T cells in alopecia areata. Treatment denoted: oral pan-JAK inhibitor, 5-10 mg twice daily. RNA was extracted and reverse transcribed into cDNA as the sequencing template. TCRdb keeps only in-frame clones here, not all; method: immunoSEQ multiplex PCR. The sample gives approximately 220,000 clones, approximately 38% of which show up once; roughly 0.5% is in the top ten. Sample: CD4+ T cells sorted from blood, taken at approximately week 30, from a patient treated with tofacitinib. Receptors were obtained from a human donor with alopecia areata.

The V gene is TRBV13, the J gene TRBJ1-3, with D possibly matching TRBD1 (5 bases). The length of the CDR3 is 15 residues. Germline V CDR1 and CDR2: PRHDT, FYEKMQ (reference sequence). Deletions cut 4 bases from V and 0 bases from J, with 10 bases between. As DNA, the CDR3 is TGTGCCAGCAGCTCACAGGAATCCTCTGGAAACACCATATATTTT. Amino acids: CASSSQESSGNTIYF.

V and J are TRBV7-2 and TRBJ2-3; 13 bases line up with TRBD2. Germline CDR1 is SGHTA and CDR2 is FQGNSA. The CDR3 has 15 residues. The J segment lost 7 bases and the V segment lost 6 bases, leaving 7 bases of the junction unmatched. CDR3 loop: CASSQTSGRFYTQYF. Here the CDR3 DNA reads TGTGCCAGCAGTCAGACTAGCGGGAGGTTCTATACGCAGTATTTT.

This clone has just a few counts. This chain uses TRBV28 with TRBJ1-1, with D possibly TRBD1 on 5 matching bases. Germline CDR1 reads MDHEN; CDR2 reads SYDVKM. The V end lost 5 bases, the J end lost 4 bases, and 26 bases lay between the germline ends. This CDR3 is 18 amino acids long. CDR3 in DNA: TGTGCCAGCAGTCTGGAGGGGCCGCAAGGCATCATGAGCACTGAAGCTTTCTTT. Its protein is CASSLEGPQGIMSTEAFF.

V is TRBV15 and J is TRBJ1-2; 9 nucleotides match TRBD1. Germline V CDR1 and CDR2: LNHNV, YYDKDF (reference sequence). Trimming took 9 bases from V and 5 from J; bases not matched to a gene: 7. The CDR3 covers 13 residues. The CDR3 protein is CATGQGIGYGYTF. The CDR3 DNA reads as TGTGCCACGGGACAGGGTATAGGGTATGGCTACACCTTC.

Within the sample, this clone is medium-sized. The chain has TRBV7-3 and TRBJ2-1; 8 bases match TRBD2. The CDR3 runs to 16 residues. Germline V lookup: CDR1 SGHTA, CDR2 FQGTGA. Trimming removed 4 bases from V and 1 base from J; junction bases left unmatched: 6. The CDR3 loop is CASSSYSGNSYNEQFF. The CDR3 DNA reads as TGTGCCAGCAGCTCCTATAGCGGGAATTCCTACAATGAGCAGTTCTTC.

The J gene is TRBJ2-3, the V gene TRBV27; 15 bases agree with TRBD2. This CDR3 has 16 amino acids. With V trimmed by 5 bases and J by 5 bases, 5 bases remained unmatched. CDR1 and CDR2 from the germline V gene are MNHEY and SMNVEV (reference sequence). CDR3 DNA sequence: TGTGCCAGCAGTAGACCGGGACTAGCGGGAGGAGATACGCAGTATTTT. This sequence encodes CASSRPGLAGGDTQYF.

The rearrangement uses TRBV5-1 and TRBJ1-2; tentatively, D is TRBD1 (6 bases). Trimming took off 0 bases at V and 7 bases at J, with 10 bases between the two ends. The CDR3 covers 13 residues. Germline-derived CDR1 and CDR2 are SGHRS and YFSETQ. The CDR3, as DNA: TGCGCCAGCAGCTTGGCTGACAGGAGTGGCTACACCTTC. As protein: CASSLADRSGYTF.

This clone showed up just a few times. The chain carries TRBV23-1 and TRBJ1-1; TRBD1 agrees at 9 bases. TRBV23-1 counts as an open reading frame of uncertain function. V trimming: 2 bases; J trimming: 4 bases; junction bases outside the gene matches: 5. The CDR3 runs 15 residues. CDR3 protein: CASSQPGQGPTEAFF. The CDR3 DNA reads TGCGCCAGCAGTCAACCGGGACAGGGTCCCACTGAAGCTTTCTTT.

This chain connects TRBV9 to TRBJ1-1; D unclear. Trimming pared 0 bases from V and 3 bases from J, leaving 12 bases between. Germline CDR1 is SGDLS and CDR2 is YYNGEE. The CDR3 spans 15 residues. The CDR3 loop is CASSVVVGMDTEAFF. The DNA of the CDR3 is TGTGCCAGCAGCGTAGTGGTCGGGATGGACACTGAAGCTTTCTTT.

The chain joins TRBV6-1 to TRBJ1-1, with D uncertain. The CDR3 runs 11 residues. V lost 9 bases and J lost 11, with 16 bases in between. Germline values: CDR1 MNHNS, CDR2 SASEGT. CDR3 sequence: CASAEGRGAFF. The CDR3 nucleotides read TGTGCCAGTGCCGAGGGCCGAGGGGCTTTCTTT.

This clone was seen a few times. The chain employs TRBV14 and TRBJ2-6, with D perhaps matching TRBD2 (5 bases). There are 16 residues in the CDR3. Trimming removed 2 bases at V and 4 bases at J, with 12 bases between. Germline V lookup: CDR1 SGHDN, CDR2 FVKESK. CDR3 sequence reads: CASSQFEGSGANVLTF. DNA of the CDR3: TGTGCCAGCAGCCAATTCGAGGGCTCCGGGGCCAACGTCCTGACTTTC.

The chain combines TRBV2 with TRBJ2-7, with 10 bases that match TRBD2. Germline V CDR1 and CDR2: SNHLY, FYNNEI. Trimming at V came to 6 bases and at J to 2 bases, leaving 4 bases not matched to a gene. The CDR3 consists of 14 residues. The CDR3 spells CASRGLATTYEQYF. CDR3 coding DNA: TGTGCCAGCAGGGGACTAGCGACAACCTACGAGCAGTACTTC.

This chain joins TRBV30 and TRBJ1-2, with 9 positions matching TRBD1. CDR1 is GTSNPN and CDR2 is SVGIG in the germline V gene (reference sequence). This CDR3 contains 14 residues. V lost 3 bases and J lost 8; bases outside the gene matches: 10. CDR3 nucleotide sequence: TGTGCCTGGAGGCTTCGGACAGGGGCTCGGGGCTACACCTTC. Protein: CAWRLRTGARGYTF. Drawing the rest from reference TRBV30 and TRBJ1-2, the complete variable domain is SQTIHQWPATLVQPVGSPLSLECTVEGTSNPNLYWYRQAAGRGLQLLFYSVGIGQISSEVPQNLSASRPQDRQFILSSKKLLLSDSGFYLCAWRLRTGARGYTFGSGTRLTVV.

The chain recombines TRBV11-2 with TRBJ2-1, with unresolved D. Germline-derived CDR1 and CDR2 are SGHAT and FQNNGV. The CDR3 loop spans 11 amino acids. V was pared by 3 bases and J by 9 bases, with 6 bases between. The CDR3 sequence: CASSLAFEQFF. For the CDR3, the DNA is TGTGCCAGCAGCTTGGCGTTTGAGCAGTTCTTC.